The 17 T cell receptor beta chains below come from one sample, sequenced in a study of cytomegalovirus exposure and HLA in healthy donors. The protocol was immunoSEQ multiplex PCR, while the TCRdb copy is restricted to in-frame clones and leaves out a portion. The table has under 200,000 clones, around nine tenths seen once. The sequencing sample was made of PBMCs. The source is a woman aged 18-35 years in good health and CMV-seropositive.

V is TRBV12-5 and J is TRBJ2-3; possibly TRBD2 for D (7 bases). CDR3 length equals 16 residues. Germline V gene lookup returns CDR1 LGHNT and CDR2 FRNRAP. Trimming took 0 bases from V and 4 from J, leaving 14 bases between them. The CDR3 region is CASGLVGGGAADTQYF. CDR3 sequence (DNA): TGTGCTAGTGGTTTGGTAGGAGGGGGGGCTGCAGATACGCAGTATTTT.

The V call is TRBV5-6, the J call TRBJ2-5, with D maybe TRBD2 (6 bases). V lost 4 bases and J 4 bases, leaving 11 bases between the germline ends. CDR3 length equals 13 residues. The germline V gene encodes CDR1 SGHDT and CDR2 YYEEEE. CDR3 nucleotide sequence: TGTGCCAGCAGCGGTACTAGCAGAGAGACCCAGTACTTC. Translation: CASSGTSRETQYF.

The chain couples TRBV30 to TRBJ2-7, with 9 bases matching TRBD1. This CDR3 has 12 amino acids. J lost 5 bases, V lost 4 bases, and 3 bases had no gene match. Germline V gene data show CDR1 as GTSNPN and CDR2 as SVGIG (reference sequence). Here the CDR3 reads CAWTRDRDEQYF. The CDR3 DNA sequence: TGTGCCTGGACAAGGGACAGGGACGAGCAGTACTTC.

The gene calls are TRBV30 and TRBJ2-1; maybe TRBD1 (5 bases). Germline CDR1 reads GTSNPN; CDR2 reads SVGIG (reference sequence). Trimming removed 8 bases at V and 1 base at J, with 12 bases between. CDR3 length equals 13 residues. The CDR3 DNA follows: TGTGCCCAGACAGCGCGTTCCTACAATGAGCAGTTCTTC. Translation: CAQTARSYNEQFF.

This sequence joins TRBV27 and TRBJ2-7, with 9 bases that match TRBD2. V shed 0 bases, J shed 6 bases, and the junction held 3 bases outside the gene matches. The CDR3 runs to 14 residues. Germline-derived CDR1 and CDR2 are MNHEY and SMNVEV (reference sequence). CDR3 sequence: CASSLSSGSVEQYF. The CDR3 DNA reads TGTGCCAGCAGTTTATCTAGCGGGAGTGTCGAGCAGTACTTC.

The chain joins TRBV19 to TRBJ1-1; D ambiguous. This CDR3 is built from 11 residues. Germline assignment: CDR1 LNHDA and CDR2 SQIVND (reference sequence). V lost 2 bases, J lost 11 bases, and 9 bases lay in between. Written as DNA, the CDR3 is TGTGCCAGTAGTATATACTCGGAGGCTTTCTTT. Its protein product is CASSIYSEAFF.

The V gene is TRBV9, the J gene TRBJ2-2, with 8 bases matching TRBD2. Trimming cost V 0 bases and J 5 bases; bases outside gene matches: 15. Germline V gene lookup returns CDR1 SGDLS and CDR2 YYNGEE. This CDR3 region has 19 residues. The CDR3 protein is CASSVGSSVGRAYTGELFF. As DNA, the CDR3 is TGTGCCAGCAGCGTAGGGTCCTCCGTCGGGAGGGCCTATACCGGGGAGCTGTTTTTT.

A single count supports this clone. The CDR3 region has the DNA TGTGCCAGCAGTCCCGGGACAGGGGGGGATGAGCAGTTCTTC. Its protein product is CASSPGTGGDEQFF. This chain links TRBV28 with TRBJ2-1, with 11 bases identical to TRBD1. With V trimmed by 5 bases and J by 8 bases, 5 bases remained unmatched. Germline CDR1 MDHEN, CDR2 SYDVKM. The CDR3 length is 14 residues.

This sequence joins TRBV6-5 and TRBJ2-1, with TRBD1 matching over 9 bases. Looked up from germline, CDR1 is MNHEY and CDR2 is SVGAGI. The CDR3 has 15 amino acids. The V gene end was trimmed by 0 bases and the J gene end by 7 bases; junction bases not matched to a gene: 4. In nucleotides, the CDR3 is TGTGCCAGCAGTTACTCTGGGACAGGGTGGAATGAGCAGTTCTTC. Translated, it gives CASSYSGTGWNEQFF.

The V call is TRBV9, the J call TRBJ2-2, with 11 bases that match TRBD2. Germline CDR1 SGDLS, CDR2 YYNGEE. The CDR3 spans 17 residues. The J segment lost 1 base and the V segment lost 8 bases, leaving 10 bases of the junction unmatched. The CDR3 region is CARGSPLAGGNTGELFF. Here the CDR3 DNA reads TGTGCCAGAGGTAGCCCCCTAGCGGGAGGGAACACCGGGGAGCTGTTTTTT.

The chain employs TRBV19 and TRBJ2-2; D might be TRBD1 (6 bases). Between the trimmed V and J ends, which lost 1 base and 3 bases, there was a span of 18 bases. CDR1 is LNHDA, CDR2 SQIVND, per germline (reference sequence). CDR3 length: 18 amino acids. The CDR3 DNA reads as TGTGCCAGTAGTATAGGGGTCACCGACCCAGGGGACACCGGGGAGCTGTTTTTT. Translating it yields CASSIGVTDPGDTGELFF.

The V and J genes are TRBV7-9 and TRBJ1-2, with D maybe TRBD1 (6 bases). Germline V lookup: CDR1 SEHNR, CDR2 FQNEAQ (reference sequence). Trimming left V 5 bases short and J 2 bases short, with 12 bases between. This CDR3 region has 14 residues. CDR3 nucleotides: TGTGCCAGCAGCCAGAAACAGGGAAACTATGGCTACACCTTC. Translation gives CASSQKQGNYGYTF.

In DNA, the CDR3 is TGTGCCTGGAGTGACTACACCGGGGAGCTGTTTTTT. It codes for CAWSDYTGELFF. The V and J genes are TRBV30 and TRBJ2-2, with D unresolved. V dropped 1 base and J dropped 3 bases, with 3 bases sitting between them. CDR1 is GTSNPN, CDR2 SVGIG, per germline (reference sequence). CDR3 length: 12 amino acids.

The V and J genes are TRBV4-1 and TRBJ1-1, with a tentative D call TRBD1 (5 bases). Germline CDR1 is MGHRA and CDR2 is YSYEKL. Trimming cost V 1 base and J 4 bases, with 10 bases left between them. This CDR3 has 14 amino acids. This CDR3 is CASSQVSGGTEAFF. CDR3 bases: TGCGCCAGCAGCCAAGTGTCCGGGGGCACTGAAGCTTTCTTT.

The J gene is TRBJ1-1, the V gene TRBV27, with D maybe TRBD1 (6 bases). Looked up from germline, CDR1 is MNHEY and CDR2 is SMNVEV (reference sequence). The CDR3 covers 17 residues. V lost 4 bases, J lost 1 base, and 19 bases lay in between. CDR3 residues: CASSSPTQGWRNTEAFF. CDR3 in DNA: TGTGCCAGCAGTTCGCCTACACAGGGTTGGAGGAACACTGAAGCTTTCTTT.

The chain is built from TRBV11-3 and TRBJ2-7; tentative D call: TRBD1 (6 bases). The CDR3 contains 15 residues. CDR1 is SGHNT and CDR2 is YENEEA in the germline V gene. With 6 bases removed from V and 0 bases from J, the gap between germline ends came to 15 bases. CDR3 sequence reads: CASRGAGTNSYEQYF. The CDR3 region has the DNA TGTGCCAGCAGGGGGGCTGGGACAAACTCCTACGAGCAGTACTTC.

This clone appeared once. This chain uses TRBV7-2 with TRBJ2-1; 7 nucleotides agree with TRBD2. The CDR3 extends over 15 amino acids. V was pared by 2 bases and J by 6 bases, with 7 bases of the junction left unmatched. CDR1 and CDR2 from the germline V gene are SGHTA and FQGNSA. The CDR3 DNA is TGTGCCAGCAGCTTATCGGCGGGAGTGCGCAATGAGCAGTTCTTC. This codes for CASSLSAGVRNEQFF.